The sequence of this T cell receptor (beta chain) was determined in a study of T cell clonotyping in hematopoietic cell transplantation. As regards this clone: Antigen: not known.

Study-wide results and caveats: At the given depth, recipient repertoires were over 95% de novo clonotypes.

CDR3 size: 13 residues. With 7 bases clipped from V and 5 bases from J, the junction kept 1 base outside the gene matches. Germline V CDR1 and CDR2: SGHRS, YFSETQ. Here immunoSEQ multiplex PCR was the method, and the copy in TCRdb shows in-frame clones only, minus some. The sample holds more than 5,000 clones; more than 75% are singletons and the top ten take almost 6%. This receptor was taken from a female patient in her thirties or forties who had an allogeneic stem cell transplant from a related donor, so the T cells may come from the graft donor. Some clones in this sample may be carry-over from other donors' samples. This chain uses TRBV5-1 with TRBJ2-1; 12 bases agree with TRBD2. Sequencing was performed on peripheral blood mononuclear cells, taken 100 days after allogeneic stem cell transplant. The CDR3 spells CASRTSGDNEQFF. CDR3 DNA sequence: TGCGCCAGCCGGACTAGCGGGGACAATGAGCAGTTCTTC.